The 20 T cell receptor beta chains given below trace back to one sample, sequenced in a study of identical twins. One entry per CDR3 protein results from TCRdb running MiXCR on the 5' RACE reads. Of 250,000 or so distinct CDR3 sequences in the sample, 5.5% to 8% were seen once. This sample also appeared in a second study, on yellow fever vaccine responses in identical twins.

Material: memory (CD45RO+) T cells sorted from blood. The receptors were sampled from a woman between 18 and 29 years old in good health.

This clonotype was counted at least ten times. This chain links TRBV2 with TRBJ1-1; TRBD1 might be the D (5 bases). Trimming stripped 2 bases from V and 3 bases from J, with 10 bases between. Germline V CDR1 and CDR2: SNHLY, FYNNEI. The CDR3 extends over 14 amino acids. CDR3 nucleotides: TGTGCCAGCAGTGAATTTCAGGGAGACACTGAAGCTTTCTTT. Its protein product is CASSEFQGDTEAFF.

This rearrangement joins TRBV7-9 to TRBJ2-1; D may be TRBD2 (6 bases). In germline, CDR1 is SEHNR, CDR2 FQNEAQ (reference sequence). The CDR3 totals 17 residues. Trimming cost V 1 base and J 1 base, with 14 bases left between them. This CDR3 is CASSLGPTAGSYNEQFF. The CDR3 DNA reads as TGTGCCAGCAGCTTAGGACCTACGGCGGGATCCTACAATGAGCAGTTCTTC.

This clonotype was picked up a small number of times. The chain couples TRBV28 to TRBJ2-3; 12 positions agree with TRBD2. V trimming: 5 bases; J trimming: 2 bases; junction bases outside the gene matches: 14. The germline CDR1 and CDR2 sequences are MDHEN and SYDVKM. CDR3 length: 19 amino acids. DNA for the CDR3: TGTGCCAGCAGTACAATTATGCCGAGGACTAGCGGGAACACAGATACGCAGTATTTT. Amino acid sequence: CASSTIMPRTSGNTDTQYF.

The chain carries TRBV5-1 and TRBJ2-3, with no clear D. The CDR3 sequence is 15 residues long. V was cut by 0 bases and J by 3 bases, with 11 bases left in between. Per the germline V gene, CDR1 is SGHRS and CDR2 is YFSETQ. CDR3: CASSLDQPLTDTQYF. CDR3 in DNA: TGCGCCAGCAGCTTGGACCAGCCGTTGACAGATACGCAGTATTTT.

The sample holds many counts of this clonotype. The rearrangement uses TRBV27 and TRBJ1-1, with 7 bases matching TRBD1. CDR1 and CDR2 from the germline V gene are MNHEY and SMNVEV (reference sequence). V trimming: 5 bases; J trimming: 5 bases; junction bases outside the gene matches: 11. This CDR3 is built from 15 residues. Here the CDR3 DNA reads TGTGCCAGCAGTGCCGACAGGGTATTAGGGACTGAAGCTTTCTTT. Its protein product is CASSADRVLGTEAFF.

The rearrangement links TRBV28 to TRBJ2-1; D is tentatively TRBD1 or TRBD2 (5 bases each). Germline V gives CDR1 MDHEN, CDR2 SYDVKM. V was trimmed by 5 bases and J by 3 bases, leaving 14 bases between them. The CDR3 extends over 15 amino acids. CDR3 in amino acids: CASSSSGQNYNEQFF. DNA of the CDR3: TGTGCCAGCAGTAGCTCGGGGCAGAACTACAATGAGCAGTTCTTC.

This clonotype showed up many times. The rearrangement links TRBV5-1 to TRBJ2-2; no firm D call. Germline CDR1 is SGHRS and CDR2 is YFSETQ. The length of the CDR3 is 11 residues. The V end lost 6 bases, the J end lost 4 bases, and 4 bases lay between the germline ends. The CDR3 coding sequence is TGCGCCAGCACGACCACCGGGGAGCTGTTTTTT. Its protein product is CASTTTGELFF.

V is TRBV5-1 and J is TRBJ2-7; tentatively, D is TRBD1 or TRBD2 (5 bases each). The CDR3 loop spans 13 amino acids. Per germline, CDR1 SGHRS and CDR2 YFSETQ. V lost 2 bases, J lost 6 bases, and 12 bases lay in between. CDR3 DNA sequence: TGCGCCAGCAGCTTCAGCAGGGACCTCGAGCAGTACTTC. Translation: CASSFSRDLEQYF.

The genes are TRBV7-8 and TRBJ1-1; D is undetermined. Germline lookup yields CDR1 SGHVS and CDR2 FQNEAQ. The germline V and J ends were trimmed by 8 bases and 6 bases, with 19 bases remaining between them. The CDR3 is made up of 14 amino acids. In nucleotides, the CDR3 is TGTGCCAGCCACCTGGGAGGGCAAGTCGCTGAAGCTTTCTTT. This codes for CASHLGGQVAEAFF.

This clonotype appeared a few times. The chain couples TRBV6-2 or TRBV6-3 to TRBJ1-1, with 8 positions matching TRBD1. The CDR3 runs to 12 residues. Germline V gene lookup returns CDR1 MNHEY and CDR2 SVGEGT. Trimming cost V 10 bases and J 6 bases; bases outside gene matches: 7. The CDR3 sequence is CATQGGFAEAFF. The CDR3 nucleotides are TGTGCCACACAGGGGGGGTTCGCTGAAGCTTTCTTT.

In this sample, this clonotype turned up a few times. The genes are TRBV11-2 and TRBJ2-1, with 8 positions matching TRBD2. The CDR3 runs to 16 residues. Per germline, CDR1 SGHAT and CDR2 FQNNGV. V lost 6 bases to trimming and J lost 2 bases; unmatched junction nucleotides: 9. CDR3 nucleotides: TGTGCCAGCAGACAACGAGCGGGGGTCGCCTACAATGAGCAGTTCTTC. Protein: CASRQRAGVAYNEQFF.

This clonotype has a handful of counts. The chain couples TRBV12-3 or TRBV12-4 to TRBJ1-2, with TRBD1 matching 7 bases. The CDR3 is made up of 14 amino acids. The ends lost 4 bases at V and 2 bases at J; junction bases unmatched: 4. In DNA form, the CDR3 reads TGTGCCAGCAGTTGGGGCAGGGGGAACTATGGCTACACCTTC. Its translation is CASSWGRGNYGYTF.

The chain couples TRBV28 to TRBJ2-5, with D unresolved. Germline loops: CDR1 MDHEN, CDR2 SYDVKM. CDR3 length: 12 residues. With 5 bases removed from V and 6 bases from J, the gap between germline ends came to 10 bases. The CDR3 DNA sequence: TGTGCCAGCAGTCCACCTTTCCAGACCCAGTACTTC. Translated: CASSPPFQTQYF.

The chain combines TRBV28 with TRBJ2-2; D is unresolved. V dropped 5 bases and J dropped 6 bases, with 13 bases sitting between them. The V gene's germline CDR1 is MDHEN and CDR2 SYDVKM. CDR3 length: 14 residues. The CDR3 DNA is TGTGCCAGCAGTCCCAACAACGGTCCCGGGGAGCTGTTTTTT. Its protein product is CASSPNNGPGELFF.

The chain links TRBV13 to TRBJ2-7; 9 bases match TRBD2. Germline trimming cut 5 bases from V and 2 bases from J; bases unmatched to any gene: 7. The CDR3 sequence is 15 residues long. Germline CDR1 is PRHDT and CDR2 is FYEKMQ (reference sequence). DNA of the CDR3: TGTGCCAGCAGCGTCGCGAGCGGGAGGACCTACGAGCAGTACTTC. The encoded protein is CASSVASGRTYEQYF.

At least ten counts were recorded for this clonotype. The chain links TRBV12-3 or TRBV12-4 to TRBJ1-2; TRBD1 agrees at 8 bases. There are 13 residues in the CDR3. V shed 7 bases and J 0 bases; nucleotides not matched to a gene: 1. The DNA for the CDR3 is TGTGCCAGCACGACAGGGGCTAACTATGGCTACACCTTC. Translation: CASTTGANYGYTF.

This clonotype was seen ten or more times. The chain employs TRBV5-1 and TRBJ2-1; D possibly corresponds to TRBD2 (5 bases). V was trimmed by 2 bases and J by 4 bases, leaving 13 bases between them. CDR1 is SGHRS and CDR2 is YFSETQ in the germline V gene. The CDR3 has 15 amino acids. The DNA of the CDR3 is TGCGCCAGCAGCTTCGTGGGAGAACGTTACAATGAGCAGTTCTTC. It encodes CASSFVGERYNEQFF.

This clonotype was recorded many times. This rearrangement joins TRBV12-3 or TRBV12-4 to TRBJ2-2; 9 nucleotides align to TRBD1. With V trimmed by 6 bases and J by 8 bases, 7 bases remained unmatched. This CDR3 has 14 residues. CDR3 amino acids: CASRTQGAGGELFF. CDR3 DNA sequence: TGTGCCAGCAGGACACAGGGGGCTGGGGGGGAGCTGTTTTTT.

This clonotype was found many times. The chain combines TRBV12-3 or TRBV12-4 with TRBJ1-5, with TRBD1 identical over 7 bases. The CDR3 extends over 14 amino acids. V gave up 5 bases and J gave up 5 bases; unmatched junction bases: 6. The CDR3 DNA sequence: TGTGCCAGCAGTCCGAACAGGGGTGATCAGCCCCAGCATTTT. Translating gives CASSPNRGDQPQHF.

In this sample, this clonotype turned up a few times. The chain couples TRBV29-1 to TRBJ2-1; D is possibly TRBD1 or TRBD2 (5 bases each). The CDR3 loop spans 11 amino acids. In germline, CDR1 is SQVTM, CDR2 ANQGSEA. Trimming removed 5 bases from V and 6 bases from J, with 8 bases in between. The CDR3 DNA sequence: TGCAGCGTTCCGAGGGGCAATGAGCAGTTCTTC. This encodes CSVPRGNEQFF.